This TCR beta chain was identified in a study of graft-versus-host responses after intestinal transplantation. The overall study: Transplantation in recipients was multivisceral, liver-intestinal, or isolated intestinal. The recipients all started with anti-thymocyte globulin induction and then took tacrolimus and steroids for 2 to 3 years. Study results and limitations: In patients with graft-donor T cell macrochimerism, allograft graft-versus-host to host-versus-graft clonal ratios were high. Investigators detected GvH clones in recipient marrow, with some emerging earlier in ileum or blood.

Assay: immunoSEQ multiplex PCR; the TCRdb copy retains only in-frame clones and omits some. Among about 94,000 clones listed, 90% to 95% were seen once. CDR1 and CDR2 from the germline V gene are LGHNA and YSLEER. V shed 3 bases and J shed 1 base, with 17 bases lying between them. This CDR3 has 17 residues. This clone was seen a few times. Antigen: not known. The source material was unstimulated CD8+ T cells sorted from spleen or lymph node cells, sampled before intestinal transplant. The chain combines TRBV4-3 with TRBJ2-3; D possibly corresponds to TRBD1 (5 bases). The sequence came from a human donor who received an intestinal transplant. In DNA, the CDR3 is TGCGCCAGCAGCCAGTTCGGTTCCGCGACAGGCACAGATACGCAGTATTTT. This sequence encodes CASSQFGSATGTDTQYF.